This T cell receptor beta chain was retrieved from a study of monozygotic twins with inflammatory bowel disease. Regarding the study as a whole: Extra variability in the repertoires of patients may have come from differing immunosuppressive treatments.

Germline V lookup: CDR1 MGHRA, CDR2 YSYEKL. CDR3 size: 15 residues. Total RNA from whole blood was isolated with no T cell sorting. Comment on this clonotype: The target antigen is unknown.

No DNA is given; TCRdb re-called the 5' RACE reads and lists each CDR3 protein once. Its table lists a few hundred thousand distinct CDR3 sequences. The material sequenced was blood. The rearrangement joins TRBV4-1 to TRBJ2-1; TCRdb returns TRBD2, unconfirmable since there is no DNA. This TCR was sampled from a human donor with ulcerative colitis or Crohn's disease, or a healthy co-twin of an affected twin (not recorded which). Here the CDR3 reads CASSQGEGAYNEQFF.